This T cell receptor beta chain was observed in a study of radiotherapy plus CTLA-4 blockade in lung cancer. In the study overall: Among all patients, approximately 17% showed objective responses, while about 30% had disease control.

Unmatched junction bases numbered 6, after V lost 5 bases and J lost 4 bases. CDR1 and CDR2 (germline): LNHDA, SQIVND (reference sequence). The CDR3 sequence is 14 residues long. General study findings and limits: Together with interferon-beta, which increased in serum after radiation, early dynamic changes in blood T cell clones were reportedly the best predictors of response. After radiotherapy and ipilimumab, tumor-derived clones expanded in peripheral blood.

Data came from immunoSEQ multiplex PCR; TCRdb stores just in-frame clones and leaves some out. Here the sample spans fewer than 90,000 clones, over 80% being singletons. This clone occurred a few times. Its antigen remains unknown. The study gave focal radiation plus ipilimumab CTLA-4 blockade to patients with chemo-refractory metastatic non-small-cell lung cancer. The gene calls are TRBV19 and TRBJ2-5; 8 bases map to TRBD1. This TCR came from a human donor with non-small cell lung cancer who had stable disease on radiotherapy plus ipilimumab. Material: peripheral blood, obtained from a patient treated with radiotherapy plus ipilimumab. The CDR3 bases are TGTGCCAGTAGTGAGTCCAGGGGGCGAGAGACCCAGTACTTC. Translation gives CASSESRGRETQYF.